The clone carrying this TCR beta chain was counted once. The sample comes from a study of blood T cell repertoires in COVID-19. Study as a whole: PBMCs, B-cell-depleted T cells, or T cells were the source of the cDNA or gDNA that made up the material.

Looked up from germline, CDR1 is SQVTM and CDR2 is ANQGSEA. J was trimmed by 5 bases and V by 5 bases; bases with no gene match: 8. CDR3 length: 15 amino acids. Patients at the Seattle site were enrolled during active infection and followed longitudinally. Sequencing used immunoSEQ multiplex PCR; TCRdb keeps in-frame clones, though not all of them. The data hold under 50,000 clones, with 87% observed a single time. The TCR sequence derives from a man aged 55 to 70 with COVID-19, enrolled during active disease. The J gene is TRBJ2-1, the V gene TRBV29-1, with 11 nucleotides matching TRBD2. Sequencing was carried out using peripheral blood. For the CDR3, the DNA is TGCAGCGTTACCACCGGGACTAGCGGAAACAATGAGCAGTTCTTC. Its translation: CSVTTGTSGNNEQFF.